The next 32 T cell receptor beta chains were all read from a single sample in a study of Ad26.COV2.S vaccination and SARS-CoV-2 variants. Treatment indicated: around 19 received Ad26.COV2.S at low or high dose, single or two shots; roughly 5 received placebo; per-sample allocation not given. Sample collection was performed on day 63 after the first vaccine or placebo injection. Sequencing was performed with immunoSEQ multiplex PCR; in TCRdb, only in-frame clones are kept and a portion is missing. The sample lists about 680,000 clones; around 89% were seen once. The starting material was peripheral blood, obtained in a trial of Ad26.COV2.S vaccine versus placebo. Receptor source: a person between 18 and 65 years old who received the Ad26.COV2.S COVID-19 vaccine or a placebo.

The chain has TRBV5-4 and TRBJ1-1; no firm D call. Trimming removed 0 bases from V and 8 bases from J, with 8 bases in between. Germline CDR1 reads SGHNT; CDR2 reads YYREEE (reference sequence). The CDR3 runs to 12 residues. The chain's CDR3 is CASSLETAEAFF. For the CDR3, the DNA is TGTGCCAGCAGCTTGGAAACCGCAGAAGCTTTCTTT.

This chain connects TRBV27 to TRBJ2-1; 11 bases map to TRBD1. The CDR3 totals 16 residues. Unmatched junction bases numbered 13, after V lost 5 bases and J lost 10 bases. CDR1 and CDR2 from the germline V gene are MNHEY and SMNVEV (reference sequence). The CDR3 is CASSHPTGQGVGEQFF. In nucleotides, the CDR3 is TGTGCCAGCAGTCATCCAACGGGACAGGGGGTAGGCGAGCAGTTCTTC.

The chain is built from TRBV6-6 and TRBJ2-5, with 9 positions matching TRBD1. Trimming removed 6 bases from V and 5 bases from J; junction bases left unmatched: 13. CDR3 length equals 16 residues. Germline CDR1 MNHNY, CDR2 SVGAGI (reference sequence). Here the CDR3 reads CASSQLPTGGRETQYF. For the CDR3, the DNA is TGTGCCAGCAGCCAGCTACCGACAGGGGGGCGCGAGACCCAGTACTTC.

The J gene is TRBJ1-2, the V gene TRBV5-6; perhaps TRBD1 as D (5 bases). Deletions cut 1 base from V and 4 bases from J, with 17 bases between. The CDR3 runs 16 residues. Germline CDR1 and CDR2: SGHDT and YYEEEE. Written as DNA, the CDR3 is TGTGCCAGCAGCTTGTCCCTCGGGGCAGCGCTCTATGGCTACACCTTC. Protein product: CASSLSLGAALYGYTF.

The chain is built from TRBV27 and TRBJ2-5; 10 bases map to TRBD1. The CDR3 contains 15 residues. CDR1 and CDR2 from the germline V gene are MNHEY and SMNVEV (reference sequence). Trimming at V came to 7 bases and at J to 6 bases, leaving 11 bases not matched to a gene. DNA for the CDR3: TGTGCCAGCACCTCCGGGACAGGGGATGGGAAGACCCAGTACTTC. As protein: CASTSGTGDGKTQYF.

This chain uses TRBV11-3 with TRBJ2-5; TRBD2 aligns across 15 bases. The CDR3 consists of 18 residues. J lost 2 bases, V lost 5 bases, and 9 bases had no gene match. Germline V gives CDR1 SGHNT, CDR2 YENEEA. The CDR3 reads CASSPGLAGGISQETQYF. CDR3 coding DNA: TGTGCCAGCAGCCCCGGACTAGCGGGGGGGATATCACAAGAGACCCAGTACTTC.

The chain combines TRBV7-2 with TRBJ2-5; possible D gene TRBD1, 5 bases. Between the trimmed V and J ends, which lost 6 bases and 5 bases, there was a span of 16 bases. CDR3 length: 14 amino acids. Germline CDR1 SGHTA, CDR2 FQGNSA. This chain's CDR3 is CASSSGGARETQYF. In DNA, the CDR3 is TGTGCCAGCAGTTCCGGTGGGGCGAGGGAGACCCAGTACTTC.

The CDR3 nucleotides read TGTGCCAGCAGGCAAACTAACTATGGCTACACCTTC. This translates into CASRQTNYGYTF. V usage is TRBV2 and J usage is TRBJ1-2, with unresolved D. Germline V CDR1 and CDR2: SNHLY, FYNNEI. Trimming stripped 6 bases from V and 0 bases from J, with 5 bases between. The CDR3 runs to 12 residues.

CDR3 sequence (DNA): TGTGCCAGCAGCCCACAGGGTCTCCAAGAGACCCAGTACTTC. It specifies CASSPQGLQETQYF. The chain links TRBV6-5 to TRBJ2-5; D might be TRBD1 (6 bases). In germline, CDR1 is MNHEY, CDR2 SVGAGI. There are 14 residues in the CDR3. V shed 6 bases and J shed 1 base, with 12 bases lying between them.

The V call is TRBV7-8, the J call TRBJ1-4; D may be TRBD1 (5 bases). This CDR3 has 15 residues. Trimming pared 1 base from V and 7 bases from J, leaving 13 bases between. CDR1 SGHVS and CDR2 FQNEAQ come from the germline V gene. This chain's CDR3 is CASSLDGRVGEKLFF. The CDR3 region has the DNA TGTGCCAGCAGCTTAGATGGCAGGGTGGGTGAAAAACTGTTTTTT.

The CDR3 protein is CASSQERDRESPYESPLHF. For the CDR3, the DNA is TGTGCCAGCAGCCAAGAACGAGACAGGGAGAGTCCCTATGAATCACCCCTCCACTTT. The chain combines TRBV3-1 (or the pseudogene TRBV3-2) with TRBJ1-6, with 7 bases identical to TRBD1. Per the germline V gene, CDR1 is LGHDT and CDR2 is YNNKEL (reference sequence). The length of the CDR3 is 19 residues. V trimming: 0 bases; J trimming: 10 bases; junction bases outside the gene matches: 18.

The V and J genes are TRBV11-2 and TRBJ2-7; the match to TRBD2 covers 9 bases. CDR1 SGHAT and CDR2 FQNNGV come from the germline V gene. This CDR3 region has 16 residues. V shed 2 bases, J shed 12 bases, and the junction held 17 bases outside the gene matches. CDR3: CASSLYPASGTSHRYF. CDR3 DNA sequence: TGTGCCAGCAGCTTATATCCCGCTAGCGGGACTTCCCATCGGTACTTC.

The gene calls are TRBV3-1 (or the pseudogene TRBV3-2) and TRBJ2-7; either TRBD1 or TRBD2 may supply D (5 bases each). Germline CDR1 and CDR2: LGHDT and YNNKEL (reference sequence). The CDR3 spans 16 residues. The V and J ends lost 4 bases and 5 bases respectively, with 21 bases between them. The CDR3, as DNA: TGTGCCAGCAGCCGAAACTCCGGGACCTCATTACACGAGCAGTACTTC. This codes for CASSRNSGTSLHEQYF.

This chain uses TRBV19 with TRBJ1-5; D unresolved. V lost 3 bases and J 0 bases, leaving 6 bases between the germline ends. CDR3 size: 14 residues. Germline CDR1 and CDR2: LNHDA and SQIVND (reference sequence). CDR3 loop: CASSMTYSNQPQHF. CDR3 nucleotides: TGTGCCAGTAGTATGACCTATAGCAATCAGCCCCAGCATTTT.

The gene calls are TRBV20-1 and TRBJ2-1; a weak D match, TRBD2 (5 bases). The germline V gene encodes CDR1 DFQATT and CDR2 SNEGSKA (reference sequence). V lost 6 bases to trimming and J lost 9 bases, with 9 bases between them. This CDR3 region has 10 residues. This CDR3 is CSAEVIEQFF. Written as DNA, the CDR3 is TGCAGTGCGGAGGTAATTGAGCAGTTCTTC.

The chain joins TRBV19 to TRBJ2-2; D is perhaps TRBD1 or TRBD2 (5 bases each). CDR3 length equals 14 residues. Trimming removed 3 bases at V and 4 bases at J, with 9 bases between. The germline V gene encodes CDR1 LNHDA and CDR2 SQIVND (reference sequence). The DNA for the CDR3 is TGTGCCAGTAGTATGGGGGACGGCACCGGGGAGCTGTTTTTT. The encoded protein is CASSMGDGTGELFF.

The rearrangement links TRBV19 to TRBJ2-3; 7 bases map to TRBD2. This CDR3 comprises 16 residues. The germline gives CDR1 LNHDA, CDR2 SQIVND (reference sequence). V gave up 3 bases and J gave up 7 bases; unmatched junction bases: 13. This chain's CDR3 is CASSIVPTPGGYTQYF. CDR3 DNA sequence: TGTGCCAGTAGTATTGTCCCCACCCCCGGGGGGTATACGCAGTATTTT.

The chain is built from TRBV7-2 and TRBJ2-7; D gene uncertain. V was shortened by 5 bases and J by 5 bases, with 13 bases between the two germline ends. The CDR3 extends over 13 amino acids. Germline values: CDR1 SGHTA, CDR2 FQGNSA. CDR3: CASSLTWVNEQYF. In DNA form, the CDR3 reads TGTGCCAGCAGCCTAACATGGGTCAACGAGCAGTACTTC.

The rearrangement uses TRBV19 and TRBJ1-5, with TRBD1 as a possible D gene (5 bases). Trimming left V 2 bases short and J 11 bases short, with 19 bases between. The germline V gene encodes CDR1 LNHDA and CDR2 SQIVND (reference sequence). The CDR3 spans 15 residues. The CDR3 protein is CASSIRSPGGEAQHF. The CDR3 nucleotides read TGTGCCAGTAGTATACGCAGTCCCGGGGGTGAGGCCCAGCATTTT.

The V and J genes are TRBV5-1 and TRBJ2-1, with D possibly being TRBD2 (5 bases). The germline V and J ends were trimmed by 5 bases and 0 bases, with 9 bases remaining between them. Germline V gene sequence: CDR1 SGHRS, CDR2 YFSETQ. The CDR3 contains 14 residues. DNA for the CDR3: TGCGCCAGCAGGGAGGCCTCCTCCTACAATGAGCAGTTCTTC. Its protein is CASREASSYNEQFF.

The chain combines TRBV6-6 with TRBJ2-1; 9 bases align to TRBD2. This CDR3 is built from 16 residues. With V trimmed by 2 bases and J by 6 bases, 8 bases remained unmatched. CDR1 is MNHNY, CDR2 SVGAGI, per germline (reference sequence). CDR3 in amino acids: CASSYTPGLASNEQFF. The CDR3 region has the DNA TGTGCCAGCAGTTACACTCCGGGACTAGCTAGCAATGAGCAGTTCTTC.

This sequence joins TRBV14 and TRBJ2-1; 9 bases align to TRBD1. This CDR3 comprises 15 residues. Germline V CDR1 and CDR2: SGHDN, FVKESK. V trimming: 4 bases; J trimming: 6 bases; junction bases outside the gene matches: 7. This CDR3 is CASSLYRGRINEQFF. CDR3 DNA sequence: TGTGCCAGCAGCCTTTACAGGGGGCGCATCAATGAGCAGTTCTTC.

This clone was picked up one time. The chain couples TRBV30 to TRBJ1-2, with D perhaps TRBD1 (5 bases). The V and J ends lost 8 bases and 7 bases respectively, with 17 bases between them. Germline-derived CDR1 and CDR2 are GTSNPN and SVGIG (reference sequence). This CDR3 spans 12 amino acids. CDR3 sequence reads: CAHKSGAAGYTF. Written as DNA, the CDR3 is TGTGCCCATAAGAGCGGGGCGGCTGGCTACACCTTC. The full variable domain, with the rest looked up from reference TRBV30 and TRBJ1-2, is SQTIHQWPATLVQPVGSPLSLECTVEGTSNPNLYWYRQAAGRGLQLLFYSVGIGQISSEVPQNLSASRPQDRQFILSSKKLLLSDSGFYLCAHKSGAAGYTFGSGTRLTVV.

The chain couples TRBV24-1 to TRBJ2-5, with D possibly being TRBD2 (6 bases). The germline V gene has CDR1 KGHDR and CDR2 SFDVKD. This CDR3 contains 15 residues. V lost 4 bases, J lost 5 bases, and 16 bases lay in between. CDR3 region: CATSEWRDGGETQYF. The CDR3 coding sequence is TGTGCCACCAGTGAATGGCGGGATGGGGGTGAGACCCAGTACTTC.

This clone was counted between two and nine times. The rearrangement links TRBV7-9 to TRBJ1-1, with D hard to call. Trimming took off 5 bases at V and 10 bases at J, with 17 bases between the two ends. This CDR3 is built from 13 residues. Germline CDR1 SEHNR, CDR2 FQNEAQ (reference sequence). The CDR3 loop is CASSPSGNPIAFF. The CDR3 DNA reads as TGTGCCAGCAGCCCCTCGGGAAACCCCATAGCTTTCTTT.

The chain couples TRBV5-1 to TRBJ2-1, with D perhaps matching TRBD1 or TRBD2 (5 bases each). Germline V CDR1 and CDR2: SGHRS, YFSETQ. With 0 bases removed from V and 5 bases from J, the gap between germline ends came to 12 bases. CDR3 length equals 15 residues. This CDR3 is CASSLGPGTNNEQFF. As DNA, the CDR3 is TGCGCCAGCAGCTTGGGGCCCGGGACGAACAATGAGCAGTTCTTC.

The chain is built from TRBV10-3 and TRBJ1-1; 11 positions match TRBD1. Germline CDR1 and CDR2: ENHRY and SYGVKD. The length of the CDR3 is 14 residues. Trimming took 5 bases from V and 2 from J; bases not matched to a gene: 1. The CDR3 loop is CAISWTGGNTEAFF. The CDR3 region has the DNA TGTGCCATCAGTTGGACAGGGGGCAACACTGAAGCTTTCTTT.

The V gene is TRBV4-2, the J gene TRBJ2-3; TRBD2 matches at 10 bases. Germline assignment: CDR1 LGHNA and CDR2 YNFKEQ. J was trimmed by 4 bases and V by 2 bases; bases with no gene match: 12. The CDR3 length is 18 residues. The CDR3 loop is CASSQNNLLAGVADTQYF. CDR3 coding DNA: TGTGCCAGCAGCCAAAACAACCTCCTAGCGGGAGTCGCAGATACGCAGTATTTT.

The table lists this clone with a count of one. CDR3 amino acids: CAWSVPGARTEAFF. DNA of the CDR3: TGTGCCTGGAGTGTACCCGGGGCGCGCACTGAAGCTTTCTTT. This chain uses TRBV30 with TRBJ1-1, with D maybe TRBD1 (5 bases). The CDR3 is 14 residues long. Germline V gene sequence: CDR1 GTSNPN, CDR2 SVGIG (reference sequence). Trimming took off 0 bases at V and 4 bases at J, with 12 bases between the two ends.

V gene TRBV7-9 combines with J gene TRBJ2-5; D gene ambiguous. This CDR3 comprises 13 residues. The V and J ends lost 0 bases and 5 bases respectively, with 7 bases between them. The germline V gene encodes CDR1 SEHNR and CDR2 FQNEAQ (reference sequence). The CDR3 sequence is CASSLAERETQYF. The CDR3 DNA sequence: TGTGCCAGCAGCTTAGCGGAGAGGGAGACCCAGTACTTC.

The CDR3 sequence is CASSHPTSPTTDTQYF. The CDR3 DNA follows: TGTGCCAGCAGCCACCCCACTAGCCCCACCACAGATACGCAGTATTTT. The V gene is TRBV7-8, the J gene TRBJ2-3, with D perhaps matching TRBD2 (6 bases). V gave up 5 bases and J gave up 2 bases, with 17 bases separating them. CDR3 length: 16 amino acids. CDR1 is SGHVS, CDR2 FQNEAQ, per germline.

The V and J genes are TRBV5-1 and TRBJ2-2; 9 bases are shared with TRBD2. Trimming cost V 9 bases and J 2 bases; bases outside gene matches: 17. CDR1 SGHRS and CDR2 YFSETQ come from the germline V gene. This CDR3 spans 18 amino acids. The CDR3 loop reads CATSPGLRTSENTGELFF. In DNA, the CDR3 is TGCGCCACCTCTCCGGGACTTCGGACTAGCGAAAACACCGGGGAGCTGTTTTTT.